A single sample is the source of the 8 T cell receptor beta chains below, sequenced in a study of T cell responses to AZD1222 COVID-19 vaccine listed by TCRdb under 2021. The method behind the library was the immunoSEQ multiplex PCR assay. TCRdb re-hosts the immuneACCESS table, in-frame sequences only. Its copies lack some clones; in the studies checked, an unresolved V gene accounts for under half of them, and the cause for the rest is not known. For this sample there are more than 90,000 clones; about 89% appear just once. About 9.4% of the sample rests with the top ten. The sample's time point label, decoded: about 28 days (+/-7) after the second vaccine dose. This specimen consisted of peripheral blood, obtained 28 days after the second AZD1222 dose. The receptors originated from an adult who received the AZD1222 COVID-19 vaccine.

J is TRBJ1-2 and V is TRBV19; 8 bases match TRBD1. The CDR3 is 14 amino acids. Germline trimming cut 3 bases from V and 7 bases from J; bases unmatched to any gene: 7. Germline V gene data show CDR1 as LNHDA and CDR2 as SQIVND (reference sequence). CDR3 protein: CASSIGRGPGGYTF. The CDR3 nucleotides read TGTGCCAGTAGTATCGGCAGGGGGCCGGGTGGCTACACCTTC.

This chain connects TRBV27 to TRBJ2-1; 12 positions agree with TRBD2. CDR1 MNHEY and CDR2 SMNVEV come from the germline V gene (reference sequence). J lost 1 base, V lost 1 base, and 17 bases had no gene match. This CDR3 has 22 amino acids. The chain's CDR3 is CASSLLLAGGDLGFRSYNEQFF. For the CDR3, the DNA is TGTGCCAGCAGTTTATTACTAGCGGGAGGAGACCTAGGATTTCGGTCCTACAATGAGCAGTTCTTC.

CDR3 amino acids: CAWSGSSTGFFYEQYF. The CDR3 bases are TGTGCCTGGAGTGGAAGTTCGACAGGGTTTTTTTACGAGCAGTACTTC. This chain uses TRBV30 with TRBJ2-7, with TRBD1 matching over 7 bases. With V trimmed by 1 base and J by 4 bases, 13 bases remained unmatched. Germline-derived CDR1 and CDR2 are GTSNPN and SVGIG (reference sequence). The CDR3 length is 16 residues.

The V gene is TRBV7-2, the J gene TRBJ2-2; the match to TRBD2 covers 8 bases. This CDR3 comprises 16 residues. V was pared by 5 bases and J by 4 bases, with 9 bases of the junction left unmatched. Germline V gene sequence: CDR1 SGHTA, CDR2 FQGNSA. The CDR3 DNA sequence: TGTGCCAGCAGCCCCCCGGGACTAGTAGGCACCGGGGAGCTGTTTTTT. As protein: CASSPPGLVGTGELFF.

The chain links TRBV19 to TRBJ2-2, with 7 bases aligning to TRBD2. This CDR3 comprises 16 residues. Germline-derived CDR1 and CDR2 are LNHDA and SQIVND (reference sequence). Germline trimming cut 3 bases from V and 0 bases from J; bases unmatched to any gene: 4. CDR3 nucleotides: TGTGCCAGTAGTATGATTGGGGGGGCGAACACCGGGGAGCTGTTTTTT. Translation gives CASSMIGGANTGELFF.

The chain recombines TRBV12-3 or TRBV12-4 with TRBJ1-1; D unclear. This CDR3 has 13 residues. V was shortened by 3 bases and J by 1 base, with 6 bases between the two germline ends. The CDR3 reads CASSFEGNTEAFF. CDR3 nucleotide sequence: TGTGCCAGCAGTTTTGAGGGGAACACTGAAGCTTTCTTT.

The V gene is TRBV5-1, the J gene TRBJ2-3, with 7 bases aligning to TRBD2. The CDR3 is made up of 15 amino acids. From germline, CDR1 is SGHRS and CDR2 YFSETQ. V lost 7 bases to trimming and J lost 4 bases; unmatched junction nucleotides: 12. In DNA, the CDR3 is TGCGCCAGCCACTTTGGGTCGGGAGGATCAGATACGCAGTATTTT. It encodes CASHFGSGGSDTQYF.

The chain has TRBV4-1 and TRBJ1-2; perhaps TRBD1 as D (6 bases). The CDR3 covers 16 residues. The germline CDR1 and CDR2 sequences are MGHRA and YSYEKL. V was trimmed by 1 base and J by 0 bases, leaving 12 bases between them. The CDR3 spells CASSQVGGGSNYGYTF. In DNA, the CDR3 is TGCGCCAGCAGCCAAGTTGGGGGCGGTTCTAACTATGGCTACACCTTC.